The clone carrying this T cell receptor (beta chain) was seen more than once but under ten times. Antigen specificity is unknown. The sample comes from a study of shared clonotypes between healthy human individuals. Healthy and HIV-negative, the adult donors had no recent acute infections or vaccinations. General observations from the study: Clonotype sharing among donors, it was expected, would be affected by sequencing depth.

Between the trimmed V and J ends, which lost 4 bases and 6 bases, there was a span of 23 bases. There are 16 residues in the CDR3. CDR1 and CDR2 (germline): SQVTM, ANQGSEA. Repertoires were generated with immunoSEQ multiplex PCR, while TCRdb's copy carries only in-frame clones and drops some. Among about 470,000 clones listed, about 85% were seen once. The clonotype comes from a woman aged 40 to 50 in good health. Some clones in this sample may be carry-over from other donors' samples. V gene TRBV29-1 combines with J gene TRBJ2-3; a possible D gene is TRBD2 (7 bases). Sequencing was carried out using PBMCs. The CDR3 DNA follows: TGCAGCGTTGTCGGAGGGGGGGGTTACGTTTGGGATACGCAGTATTTT. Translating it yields CSVVGGGGYVWDTQYF.